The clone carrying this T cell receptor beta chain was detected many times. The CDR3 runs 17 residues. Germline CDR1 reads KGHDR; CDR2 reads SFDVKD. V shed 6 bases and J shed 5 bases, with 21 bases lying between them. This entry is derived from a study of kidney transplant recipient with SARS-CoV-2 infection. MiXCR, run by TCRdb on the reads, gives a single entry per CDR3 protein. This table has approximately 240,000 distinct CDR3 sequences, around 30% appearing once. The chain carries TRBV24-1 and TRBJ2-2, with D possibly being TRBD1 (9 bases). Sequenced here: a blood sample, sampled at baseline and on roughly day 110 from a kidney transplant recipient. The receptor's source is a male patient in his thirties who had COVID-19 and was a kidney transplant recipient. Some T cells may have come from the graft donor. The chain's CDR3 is CATSPTGGTRVTGELFF. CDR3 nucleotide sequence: TGTGCCACCAGTCCGACAGGGGGGACTAGGGTAACCGGGGAGCTGTTTTTT.